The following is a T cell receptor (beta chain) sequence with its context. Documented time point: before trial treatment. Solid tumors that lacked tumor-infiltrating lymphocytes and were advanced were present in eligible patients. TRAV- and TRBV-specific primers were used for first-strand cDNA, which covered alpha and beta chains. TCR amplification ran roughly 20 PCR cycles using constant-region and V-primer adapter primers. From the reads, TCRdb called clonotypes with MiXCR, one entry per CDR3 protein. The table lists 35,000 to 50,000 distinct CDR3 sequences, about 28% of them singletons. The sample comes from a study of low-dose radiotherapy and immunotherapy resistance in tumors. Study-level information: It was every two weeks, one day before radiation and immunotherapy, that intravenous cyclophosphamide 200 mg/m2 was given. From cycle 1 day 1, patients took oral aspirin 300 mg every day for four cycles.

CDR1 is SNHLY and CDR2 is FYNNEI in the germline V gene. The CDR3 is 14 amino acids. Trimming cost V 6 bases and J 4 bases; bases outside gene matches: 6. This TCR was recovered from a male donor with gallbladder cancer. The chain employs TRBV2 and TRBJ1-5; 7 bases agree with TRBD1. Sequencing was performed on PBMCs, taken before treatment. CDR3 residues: CASSRTGSNQPQHF. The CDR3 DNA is TGTGCCAGCAGCCGGACAGGTTCTAATCAGCCCCAGCATTTT.